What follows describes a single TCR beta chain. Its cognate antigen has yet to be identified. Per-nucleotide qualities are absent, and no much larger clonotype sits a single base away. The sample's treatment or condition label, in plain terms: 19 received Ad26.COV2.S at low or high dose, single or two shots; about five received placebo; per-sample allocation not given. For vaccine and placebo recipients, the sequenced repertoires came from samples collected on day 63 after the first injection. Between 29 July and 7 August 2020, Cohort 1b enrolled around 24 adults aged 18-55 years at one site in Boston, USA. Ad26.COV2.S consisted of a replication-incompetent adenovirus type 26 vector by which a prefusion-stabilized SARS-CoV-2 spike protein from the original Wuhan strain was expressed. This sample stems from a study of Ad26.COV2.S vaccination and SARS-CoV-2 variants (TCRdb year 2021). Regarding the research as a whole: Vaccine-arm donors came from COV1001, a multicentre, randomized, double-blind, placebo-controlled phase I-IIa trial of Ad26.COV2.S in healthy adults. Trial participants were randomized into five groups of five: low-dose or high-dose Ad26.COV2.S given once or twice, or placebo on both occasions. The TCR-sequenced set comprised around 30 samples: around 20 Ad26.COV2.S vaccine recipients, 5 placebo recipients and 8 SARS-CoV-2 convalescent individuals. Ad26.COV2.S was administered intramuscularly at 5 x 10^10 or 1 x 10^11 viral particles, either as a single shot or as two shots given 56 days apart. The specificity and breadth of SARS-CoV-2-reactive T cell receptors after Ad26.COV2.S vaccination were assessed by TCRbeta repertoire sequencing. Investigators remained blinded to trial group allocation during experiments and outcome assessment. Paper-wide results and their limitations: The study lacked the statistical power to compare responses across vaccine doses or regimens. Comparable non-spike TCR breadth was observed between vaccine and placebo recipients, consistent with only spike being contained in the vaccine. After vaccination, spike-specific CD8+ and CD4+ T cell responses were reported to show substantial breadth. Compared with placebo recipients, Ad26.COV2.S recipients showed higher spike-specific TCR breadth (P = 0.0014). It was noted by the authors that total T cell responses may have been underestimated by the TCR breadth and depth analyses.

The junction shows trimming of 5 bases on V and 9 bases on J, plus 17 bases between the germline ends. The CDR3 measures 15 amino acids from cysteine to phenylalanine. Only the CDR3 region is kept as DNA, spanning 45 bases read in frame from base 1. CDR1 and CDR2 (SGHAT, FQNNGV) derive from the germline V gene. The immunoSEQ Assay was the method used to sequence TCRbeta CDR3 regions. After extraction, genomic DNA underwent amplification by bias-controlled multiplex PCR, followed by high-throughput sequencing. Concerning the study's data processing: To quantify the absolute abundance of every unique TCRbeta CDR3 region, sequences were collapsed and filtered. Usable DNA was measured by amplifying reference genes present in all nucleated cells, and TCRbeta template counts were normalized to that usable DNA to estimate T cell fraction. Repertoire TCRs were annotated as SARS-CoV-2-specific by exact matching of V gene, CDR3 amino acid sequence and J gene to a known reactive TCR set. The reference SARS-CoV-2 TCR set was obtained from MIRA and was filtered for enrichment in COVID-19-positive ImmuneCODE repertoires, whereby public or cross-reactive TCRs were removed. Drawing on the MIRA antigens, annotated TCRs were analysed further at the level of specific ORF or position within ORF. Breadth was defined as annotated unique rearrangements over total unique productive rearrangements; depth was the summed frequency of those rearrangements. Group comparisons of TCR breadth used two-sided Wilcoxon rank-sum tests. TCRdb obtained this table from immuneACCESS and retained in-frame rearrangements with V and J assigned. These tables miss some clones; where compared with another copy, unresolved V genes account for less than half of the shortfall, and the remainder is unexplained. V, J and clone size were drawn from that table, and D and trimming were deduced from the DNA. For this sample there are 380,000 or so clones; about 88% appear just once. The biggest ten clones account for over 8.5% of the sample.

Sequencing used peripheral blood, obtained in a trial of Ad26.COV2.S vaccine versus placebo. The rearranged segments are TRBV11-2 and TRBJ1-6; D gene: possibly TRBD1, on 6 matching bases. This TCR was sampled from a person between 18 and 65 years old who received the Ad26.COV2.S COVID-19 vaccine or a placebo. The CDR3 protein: CASSTPGQTGSPLHF. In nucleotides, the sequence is TGTGCCAGCAGCACTCCGGGACAAACGGGTTCACCCCTCCACTTT.